This entry lists 10 T cell receptor beta chains sequenced from one sample in a study of technical replicates of blood from four donors. Method: immunoSEQ multiplex PCR; TCRdb's copy keeps in-frame clones and lacks some. The sample contains about 79,000 clones, more than 90% of which appear only once. Sequenced input: T cells isolated from PBMCs. The receptors originated from a human donor in good health. Some clones in this sample may be carry-over from other donors' samples.

This clone was seen once. V and J are TRBV28 and TRBJ2-3; 10 positions match TRBD1. The CDR3 length is 16 residues. The ends lost 8 bases at V and 5 bases at J; junction bases unmatched: 13. Germline V lookup: CDR1 MDHEN, CDR2 SYDVKM. CDR3 bases: TGTGCCAGCGATAATCCCGGGACAGGGGCCCAAGATACGCAGTATTTT. Encoded protein: CASDNPGTGAQDTQYF. Full variable domain (remainder filled in from reference TRBV28 and TRBJ2-3): DVKVTQSSRYLVKRTGEKVFLECVQDMDHENMFWYRQDPGLGLRLIYFSYDVKMKEKGDIPEGYSVSREKKERFSLILESASTNQTSMYLCASDNPGTGAQDTQYFGPGTRLTVL.

This chain uses TRBV6-5 with TRBJ2-3, with 10 bases matching TRBD2. Per the germline V gene, CDR1 is MNHEY and CDR2 is SVGAGI. The CDR3 is made up of 16 amino acids. V was clipped by 0 bases and J by 6 bases; unmatched bases: 6. CDR3: CASSYSSSGSIDTQYF. Here the CDR3 DNA reads TGTGCCAGCAGTTACTCCTCTAGCGGGAGTATTGATACGCAGTATTTT.

This clone was recorded once. For the CDR3, the DNA is TGTGCCAGCAGCCGACCTAGCGGGGAGTACAATGAGCAGTTCTTC. The encoded protein is CASSRPSGEYNEQFF. This chain links TRBV5-4 with TRBJ2-1, with 9 positions matching TRBD2. Germline V lookup: CDR1 SGHNT, CDR2 YYREEE (reference sequence). The CDR3 loop spans 15 amino acids. Unmatched junction bases numbered 6, after V lost 4 bases and J lost 4 bases.

The chain combines TRBV11-2 with TRBJ2-1, with 8 bases that match TRBD2. The J segment lost 0 bases and the V segment lost 0 bases, leaving 4 bases of the junction unmatched. This CDR3 is 17 amino acids long. The germline V gene has CDR1 SGHAT and CDR2 FQNNGV. In DNA form, the CDR3 reads TGTGCCAGCAGCTTAGAAGCGGGAGCAAGCTCCTACAATGAGCAGTTCTTC. Translated: CASSLEAGASSYNEQFF.

This chain connects TRBV10-3 to TRBJ2-5; TRBD2 matches at 11 bases. The CDR3 runs 17 residues. In germline, CDR1 is ENHRY, CDR2 SYGVKD. The junction had 6 bases not matched to a gene; V was cut back by 2 bases and J by 1 base. In DNA, the CDR3 is TGTGCCATCAGTGAGACTAGCGGGAGAGCTCCCCAAGAGACCCAGTACTTC. Its protein product is CAISETSGRAPQETQYF.

The chain is built from TRBV4-1 and TRBJ2-2, with TRBD2 matching 7 bases. CDR3 length equals 17 residues. Unmatched junction bases numbered 11, after V lost 0 bases and J lost 7 bases. The V gene's germline CDR1 is MGHRA and CDR2 YSYEKL. The CDR3 nucleotides are TGCGCCAGCAGCCAAGAGTGGGCGGGAGAAGGGGTCGGGGAGCTGTTTTTT. Protein: CASSQEWAGEGVGELFF.

This rearrangement joins TRBV5-5 to TRBJ2-7, with D perhaps matching TRBD1 (7 bases). Germline assignment: CDR1 SGHKS and CDR2 YYEKEE (reference sequence). With 4 bases removed from V and 6 bases from J, the gap between germline ends came to 14 bases. This CDR3 region has 13 residues. CDR3 residues: CASSGNQGGEQYF. CDR3 DNA sequence: TGTGCCAGCAGCGGTAATCAGGGGGGCGAGCAGTACTTC.

DNA for the CDR3: TGTGCCAGCAGCTTGGACAGGGGGCAACTCGGGGAGCTGTTTTTT. It yields the protein CASSLDRGQLGELFF. This rearrangement joins TRBV7-2 to TRBJ2-2, with 11 bases lining up with TRBD1. Trimming at V came to 3 bases and at J to 7 bases, leaving 4 bases not matched to a gene. CDR1 is SGHTA and CDR2 is FQGNSA in the germline V gene. This CDR3 spans 15 amino acids.

CDR3 DNA sequence: TGTGCCAGCTCGGCGACAGCGAACACCGGGGAGCTGTTTTTT. Its protein product is CASSATANTGELFF. V is TRBV18 and J is TRBJ2-2, with D possibly matching TRBD1 (5 bases). The CDR3 is made up of 14 amino acids. Germline-derived CDR1 and CDR2 are KGHSH and LQKENI. Trimming shortened V by 6 bases and J by 0 bases, and 8 bases separated the two germline ends.

This chain joins TRBV7-6 and TRBJ2-5; TRBD2 might be the D (6 bases). The CDR3 has 14 residues. Germline CDR1 reads SGHVS; CDR2 reads FNYEAQ. The ends were cut back, 5 bases at V and 11 bases at J, with 21 bases in the middle. DNA for the CDR3: TGTGCCAGCAGCGACCCAGGGACTTCCCCAGAGCAGTACTTC. This translates into CASSDPGTSPEQYF.